This TCR beta chain emerged from a study of blood T cell repertoires in COVID-19 (dated by TCRdb to about 2020). As for the study more broadly: Samples covering the acute and convalescent phases of COVID-19 were provided by collaborators in the United States, Italy and Spain. The repertoires were released in a freely available public database intended as a resource for research on the immune response to SARS-CoV-2. Deeply sampled blood TCRbeta repertoires from subjects exposed to, actively infected with, or recovered from COVID-19 were included in the dataset. Samples were obtained from the ongoing ImmuneRACE study (first 160 participants) and from about 1,300 subjects provided by 6 global collaborators. The material from the prospective study consisted of cDNA or gDNA derived from T cells, B-cell-depleted T cells, or PBMCs. Sample metadata almost always included a de-identified subject ID, COVID-19 status, age in years and sex. Where available, HLA class I and class II types were taken from metadata supplied by the sample provider and were not determined by assay-based typing. Points the paper makes about the study in general: The quantity of clinical and demographic metadata differed by source and by participant and was supplied without curation.

TCRbeta CDR3 regions were amplified from genomic DNA using the immunoSEQ Assay, a bias-controlled multiplex PCR. Turning to the authors' computational methods: Within the assay, amplification of reference gene primers was used to estimate how many nucleated cells each sample contained. To quantify the absolute abundance of each unique TCRbeta CDR3 rearrangement, sequence reads were collapsed and filtered. For each sample, productive Simpson clonality was calculated by taking the square root of Simpson's diversity index across productive rearrangements. Drawn from immuneACCESS, this table holds only the in-frame rearrangements with V and J called that TCRdb kept. Clones are partly lost; checked studies trace under half to an unresolved V gene and leave the rest unexplained. V, J and clone size reflect that table, while D and trimming were determined from the DNA. This sample has under 200,000 clones in its table, and 70% to 90% of those were observed once. In total, the top ten clones hold approximately 2.3% of the sample.

About this clone itself: Its antigen is currently not known. One base away there is no much larger clone; base qualities are not given.

Whole blood was collected in K2EDTA tubes by collaborating institutions according to the institutions' own protocols. Collaborator samples were shipped for TCRbeta analysis as frozen whole blood, isolated PBMCs, or DNA extracted from either sample type. The sample was peripheral blood. The sequence derives from a man aged 65 to 85 with active or convalescent COVID-19.

The DNA is as follows: TGTGCCAGCAGTTTAGTAAGACAGGGCACCGAGCAGTACTTC. Its protein product is CASSLVRQGTEQYF. The chain was built from TRBV27 and TRBJ2-7; a stretch of 7 junction bases matches TRBD1. Including the terminal cysteine and phenylalanine, the CDR3 comprises 14 residues. Of all the DNA, just the CDR3 is kept, 42 bases in frame from base 1. Relative to germline, V is missing 2 bases and J is missing 6 bases, with 7 bases of the junction outside any gene match. As encoded in the germline V gene (reference sequence), CDR1 is MNHEY while CDR2 is SMNVEV.